The clone carrying this TCR beta chain was seen once. The antigen remains unidentified. The V and J ends lost 5 bases and 9 bases, in that order; junction bases with no gene match: 7. This CDR3 region has 13 residues. Germline V gives CDR1 DFQATT, CDR2 SNEGSKA (reference sequence). The source of the sample is a study of blood T cells in healthy people across ages. Combining a sample-barcoded 5' primer with a J-beta primer mix, a second PCR ran for roughly 7 to 11 cycles. A template-switch adaptor that had 12 random nucleotides put a tag on each cDNA molecule. Every sample gave at least 2.5 million paired-end reads containing CDR3. One entry per CDR3 protein, called by TCRdb with MiXCR from the 5' RACE reads. Of about 650,000 distinct CDR3 sequences in the sample, 32% were seen once. Study-wide results and limits: Expanded clonotype shifts may have been confounded, as the donors had an unknown CMV status. Diversity was higher, and naive CD4+ cells more numerous, in long-lived donors than in aged donors.

The sequencing sample was made of blood. The rearrangement links TRBV20-1 to TRBJ2-1; TRBD2 matches at 10 bases. This clonotype originated in a woman older than 75 in good health. CDR3 loop: CSAEREGVAEQFF. The DNA of the CDR3 is TGCAGTGCTGAGCGGGAGGGTGTTGCTGAGCAGTTCTTC.